The rows below give T cell receptor beta chains drawn from one sample of a study of shared clonotypes between healthy human individuals. Only in-frame clones appear in the TCRdb table, and some are missing; sequencing was by immunoSEQ multiplex PCR. This sample has around 2.5 million clones, with approximately 94% found just once. Sequences were obtained from naive CD4+ T cells from PBMCs. These receptors came from a man aged 18 to 30 in good health. Some clones in this sample may be carry-over from other donors' samples. Both conserved end residues are part of each CDR3. Fields, in order: clone size, V gene, J gene, D gene, CDR3 DNA, CDR3 protein. The D gene is left open where the match is weak. Clone size is not always given. Where it is, it says once, few, many or a class for expanded clones.

>NA|TRBV28|TRBJ2-1|TRBD2
TGTGCCAGCAGTTGGTTCCAGATGAGCGGGATATGGCAGTTCTTC
CASSWFQMSGIWQFF
>NA|TRBV7-2|TRBJ2-7|NA
TGTGCCAGCAGCCTTGACCCGGGACGAAGCTCCTACGAGCAGTACTTC
CASSLDPGRSSYEQYF
>NA|TRBV28|TRBJ2-7|NA
TGTGCCAGCGAGAGGAGCTCCTACGAGCAGTACTTC
CASERSSYEQYF
>NA|TRBV5-5|TRBJ1-1|NA
TGTGCCAGCAGCTTTATCAGGACGAACACTGAAGCTTTCTTT
CASSFIRTNTEAFF
>NA|TRBV23-1|TRBJ2-1|NA
TGCGCCAGGAGACCGGGCGGGACCTACAATGAGCAGTTCTTC
CARRPGGTYNEQFF
>NA|TRBV20-1|TRBJ2-7|NA
TGCAGTGCGGGCCCAAGGCAGTACTTC
CSAGPRQYF
>once|TRBV7-9|TRBJ2-7|NA
TGTGCCAGCAGCTTCGACTGGGCCCGCGAGCAGTACTTC
CASSFDWAREQYF
>NA|TRBV6-1|TRBJ1-2|NA
TGTGCCAGCAGCCCCAGGGAGAACTATGGCTACACCTTC
CASSPRENYGYTF
>NA|TRBV5-1|TRBJ2-7|TRBD1
TGCGCCAGCAGCCCCCGACAGGGAACCTACGAGCAGTACTTC
CASSPRQGTYEQYF
>NA|TRBV7-9|TRBJ2-1|NA
TGTGCCAGCAGCTTATACGGTCTCGATGAGCAGTTCTTC
CASSLYGLDEQFF
>NA|TRBV21-1|TRBJ2-7|NA
TGTGCCAGCAGCAAAACCCTAGTAGGCAAGACCTACGAGCAGTACTTC
CASSKTLVGKTYEQYF
>NA|TRBV2|TRBJ2-3|NA
TGTGCCAGCAGTGTCCCCTTCGATGACTATACTAGCACAGATACGCAGTATTTT
CASSVPFDDYTSTDTQYF
>NA|TRBV6-1|TRBJ2-5|NA
TGTGCCAGCACCAGGGGACCCCAACAAGAGACCCAGTACTTC
CASTRGPQQETQYF
>NA|TRBV28|TRBJ1-1|NA
TGTGCCAGCTCCGGACGGAGAAACACTGAAGCTTTCTTT
CASSGRRNTEAFF
>NA|TRBV28|TRBJ1-1|NA
TGTGCCAGCAACGCGGACATGAACACTGAAGCTTTCTTT
CASNADMNTEAFF
>NA|TRBV25-1|TRBJ1-1|NA
TGTGCCAGCAGTGCCCCCGCCGGGAACACTGAAGCTTTCTTT
CASSAPAGNTEAFF
>NA|TRBV5-1|TRBJ1-1|NA
TGCGCCAGCAGCTTGTGGGGGCCGAGGAACACTGAAGCTTTCTTT
CASSLWGPRNTEAFF
>NA|TRBV5-1|TRBJ1-2|NA
TGCGCCAGCAGCCTCGTTTCAGCAGGCTATGGCTACACCTTC
CASSLVSAGYGYTF
>NA|TRBV7-3|TRBJ2-1|NA
TGTGCCAGCAGCTTAAGTCCAGGGGTTCGAAAAAATGAGCAGTTCTTC
CASSLSPGVRKNEQFF
>NA|TRBV18|TRBJ2-4|NA
TGTGCCAGCTCACCACCGACAGGAAAAAACATTCAGTACTTC
CASSPPTGKNIQYF
>NA|TRBV11-2|TRBJ2-1|TRBD2
TGTGCCAGCAGCTCAGGGACTAGCGGGAGGGCCGCCTACAATGAGCAGTTCTTC
CASSSGTSGRAAYNEQFF
>NA|TRBV5-1|TRBJ2-2|TRBD2
TGCGCCAGCAGCACGACTAGCGGGAGTACCGGGGAGCTGTTTTTT
CASSTTSGSTGELFF
>NA|TRBV30|TRBJ2-1|TRBD2
TGTGCCTGGAATGTACTTCTAGCGGGAGGGCATGAGCAGTTCTTC
CAWNVLLAGGHEQFF
>NA|TRBV7-9|TRBJ2-3|NA
TGTGCCAGCAGCACAACAGGGAGACTAACGTCAGCGCAGTATTTT
CASSTTGRLTSAQYF
>NA|TRBV29-1|TRBJ2-7|NA
TGCAGCGTCCGGCGAGGAGAAGGGAGGTACGAGCAGTACTTC
CSVRRGEGRYEQYF
>NA|TRBV28|TRBJ1-2|NA
TGTGCCAGCATCAAACCGGGGGGGTTCTATGGCTACACCTTC
CASIKPGGFYGYTF
>NA|TRBV5-4|TRBJ2-7|TRBD1
TGTGCCAGCAGCCCTACTGGGCAGGGGGCCTACGAGCAGTACTTC
CASSPTGQGAYEQYF
>NA|TRBV7-9|TRBJ1-6|NA
TGTGCCAGCAGCTTAGCGCAAACTTCACCCCTCCACTTT
CASSLAQTSPLHF
>NA|TRBV5-1|TRBJ2-4|NA
TGCGCCAGCAGCCCGGCTCCGGGGGCAGCCAAAAACATTCAGTACTTC
CASSPAPGAAKNIQYF
>NA|TRBV27|TRBJ2-7|NA
TGTGCCAGCTGGTCGGGATCCCCTCCCACCTACGAGCAGTACTTC
CASWSGSPPTYEQYF
>NA|TRBV27|TRBJ1-2|TRBD1
TGTGCCAGCAGTTCAGGGGGCGCCCCGCTCTATGGCTACACCTTC
CASSSGGAPLYGYTF
>NA|TRBV20-1|TRBJ2-3|NA
TGCAGTGCTGCCACAGATACGCAGTATTTT
CSAATDTQYF
>NA|TRBV29-1|TRBJ2-7|NA
TGCAGCGTCGGAAGGACAGCCTACGAGCAGTACTTC
CSVGRTAYEQYF
>NA|TRBV19|TRBJ2-7|NA
TGTGCCAGTAGCCCTCGGAGGGAGGCCTACGAGCAGTACTTC
CASSPRREAYEQYF
>NA|TRBV14|TRBJ2-1|TRBD2
TGTGCCAGCAGCCAGCTAGCGGGAGGTTACAATGAGCAGTTCTTC
CASSQLAGGYNEQFF
>NA|TRBV13|TRBJ2-3|NA
TGTGCCAGCAGTAAAGGACCGGCTGGAGATACGCAGTATTTT
CASSKGPAGDTQYF
>NA|TRBV11-2|TRBJ1-1|NA
TGTGCCAGCAGCTTGGGGAGGAACACTGAAGCTTTCTTT
CASSLGRNTEAFF
>NA|TRBV30|TRBJ2-7|NA
TGTGCCTGGAGTGCCGGACCCTCGCAGTACTTC
CAWSAGPSQYF
>few|TRBV7-3|TRBJ1-5|NA
TGTGCCAGCAGCTTACCCAATCAGCCCCAGCATTTT
CASSLPNQPQHF
>NA|TRBV14|TRBJ2-7|NA
TGTGCCAGCAGCCCCAGGGGGGGACCCTACGAGCAGTACTTC
CASSPRGGPYEQYF
>NA|TRBV11-1|TRBJ2-7|TRBD2
TGTGCCAGCAGCCCCAGGACTAGAGCCTACGAGCAGTACTTC
CASSPRTRAYEQYF
>once|TRBV11-2|TRBJ2-1|NA
TGTGCCAGCAGCCAAGGGAGTTTCGATGAGCAGTTCTTC
CASSQGSFDEQFF
>NA|TRBV15|TRBJ1-5|NA
TGTGCCACCAGCCCCCATGGGGGTGGTTATAGCAATCAGCCCCAGCATTTT
CATSPHGGGYSNQPQHF
>NA|TRBV7-2|TRBJ2-1|NA
TGTGCCAGCAGCGGGGGGGGCTCAGCGCACGAGCAGTTCTTC
CASSGGGSAHEQFF
>NA|TRBV5-5|TRBJ2-3|TRBD1
TGTGCCAGCAGCTTAGACCCGACAGGGGGCAGGGGGGCAGATACGCAGTATTTT
CASSLDPTGGRGADTQYF
>NA|TRBV30|TRBJ2-2|NA
TGTGCCTGGAAAGCCTCCAGGGGCACCGGGGAGCTGTTTTTT
CAWKASRGTGELFF
>NA|TRBV7-2|TRBJ1-2|TRBD1
TGTGCCAGCAGCTCTCCGGGACAGGGGAACTATGGCTACACCTTC
CASSSPGQGNYGYTF
>NA|TRBV7-3|TRBJ2-1|NA
TGTGCCAGCAGCCCCACCCGGAGCTCCTACAATGAGCAGTTCTTC
CASSPTRSSYNEQFF
>NA|TRBV5-1|TRBJ2-4|TRBD2
TGCGCCAGCAGCTTGGCACTAGCGGGTGGGGGAAACATTCAGTACTTC
CASSLALAGGGNIQYF
>NA|TRBV11-2|TRBJ2-1|TRBD2
TGTGCCAGCAGCTTTCGACTAGCGGCCTCCTACAATGAGCAGTTCTTC
CASSFRLAASYNEQFF
>NA|TRBV5-6|TRBJ2-1|NA
TGTGCCAGCAGCGGAACTTTGGACAACTACAATGAGCAGTTCTTC
CASSGTLDNYNEQFF
>NA|TRBV9|TRBJ2-6|NA
TGTGCCAGCAGCGTAGTAGGCAGCTTCTCTGGGGCCAACGTCCTGACTTTC
CASSVVGSFSGANVLTF
>NA|TRBV5-1|TRBJ2-1|TRBD2
TGCGCCAGCAGCCCGGGGACTATGTTAGACAATGAGCAGTTCTTC
CASSPGTMLDNEQFF
>NA|TRBV5-4|TRBJ2-3|TRBD2
TGTGCCAGCAGCTCCGGGGACAGCGGGAGGCTCACAGATACGCAGTATTTT
CASSSGDSGRLTDTQYF
>NA|TRBV6-6|TRBJ2-1|TRBD2
TGTGCCAGCAGTTACCCAGCGGGAGGTGACAATGAGCAGTTCTTC
CASSYPAGGDNEQFF
>NA|TRBV7-8|TRBJ1-1|NA
TGTGCCAGCAGCTTAGCCCAGGGTGGGGCGAACACTGAAGCTTTCTTT
CASSLAQGGANTEAFF
>NA|TRBV28|TRBJ2-7|TRBD1
TGTGCCATCCAGGGGGAAAACGAGCAGTACTTC
CAIQGENEQYF
>NA|TRBV28|TRBJ2-7|NA
TGTGCCAGCAGTTTTCAGGGAGTCCTCTACGAGCAGTACTTC
CASSFQGVLYEQYF